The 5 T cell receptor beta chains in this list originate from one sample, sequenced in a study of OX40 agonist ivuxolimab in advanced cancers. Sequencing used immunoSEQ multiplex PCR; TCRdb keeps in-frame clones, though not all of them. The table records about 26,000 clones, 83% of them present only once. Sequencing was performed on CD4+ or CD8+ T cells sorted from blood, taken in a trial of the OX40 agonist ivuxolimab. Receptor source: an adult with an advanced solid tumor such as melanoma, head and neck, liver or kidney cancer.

The chain's CDR3 is CASSLEGGHRDTQYF. The CDR3 nucleotides are TGTGCCAGCAGCTTAGAAGGTGGACACAGGGATACGCAGTATTTT. The V and J genes are TRBV13 and TRBJ2-3; the D gene is possibly TRBD1 (5 bases). Germline CDR1 and CDR2: PRHDT and FYEKMQ (reference sequence). The CDR3 has 15 amino acids. The ends were cut back, 1 base at V and 6 bases at J, with 14 bases in the middle.

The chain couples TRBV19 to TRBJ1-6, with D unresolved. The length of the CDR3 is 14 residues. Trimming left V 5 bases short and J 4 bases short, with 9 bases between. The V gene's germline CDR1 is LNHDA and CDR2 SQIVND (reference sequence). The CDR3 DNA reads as TGTGCCAGTAGTTTCGGAGGGTATAATTCACCCCTCCACTTT. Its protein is CASSFGGYNSPLHF.

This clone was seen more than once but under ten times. CDR3 region: CASSFEGNQPQHF. Here the CDR3 DNA reads TGTGCCAGCAGTTTTGAGGGCAATCAGCCCCAGCATTTT. The chain employs TRBV6-5 and TRBJ1-5; D gene uncertain. Per germline, CDR1 MNHEY and CDR2 SVGAGI. Trimming stripped 4 bases from V and 2 bases from J, with 6 bases between. The CDR3 extends over 13 amino acids.

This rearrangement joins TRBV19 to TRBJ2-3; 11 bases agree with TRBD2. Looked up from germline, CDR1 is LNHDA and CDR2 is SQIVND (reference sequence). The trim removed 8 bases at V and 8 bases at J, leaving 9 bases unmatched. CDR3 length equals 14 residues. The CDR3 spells CASDSGGAGSTQYF. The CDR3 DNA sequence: TGTGCCAGTGATAGCGGGGGGGCGGGGAGTACGCAGTATTTT.

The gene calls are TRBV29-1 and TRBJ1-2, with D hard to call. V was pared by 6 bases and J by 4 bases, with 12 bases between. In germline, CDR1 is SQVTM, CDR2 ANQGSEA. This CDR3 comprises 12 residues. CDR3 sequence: CSVLGNAYGYTF. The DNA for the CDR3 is TGCAGCGTGCTAGGAAACGCCTATGGCTACACCTTC.